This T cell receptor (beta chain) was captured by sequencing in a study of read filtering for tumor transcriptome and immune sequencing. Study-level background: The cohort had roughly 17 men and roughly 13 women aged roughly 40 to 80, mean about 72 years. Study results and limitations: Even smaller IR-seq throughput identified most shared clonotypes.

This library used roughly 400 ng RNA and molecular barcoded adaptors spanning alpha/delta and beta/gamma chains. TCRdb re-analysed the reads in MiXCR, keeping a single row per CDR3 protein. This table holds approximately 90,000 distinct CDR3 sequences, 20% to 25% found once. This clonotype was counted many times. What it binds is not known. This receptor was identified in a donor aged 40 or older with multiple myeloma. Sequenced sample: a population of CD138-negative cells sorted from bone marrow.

CDR3 loop: CASSDSGKETQYF. DNA for the CDR3: TGTGCCAGCAGCGATAGCGGAAAAGAGACCCAGTACTTC. This chain joins TRBV12-3 or TRBV12-4 and TRBJ2-5; perhaps TRBD2 as D (6 bases). The CDR3 loop spans 13 amino acids. Trimming took off 6 bases at V and 3 bases at J, with 11 bases between the two ends.